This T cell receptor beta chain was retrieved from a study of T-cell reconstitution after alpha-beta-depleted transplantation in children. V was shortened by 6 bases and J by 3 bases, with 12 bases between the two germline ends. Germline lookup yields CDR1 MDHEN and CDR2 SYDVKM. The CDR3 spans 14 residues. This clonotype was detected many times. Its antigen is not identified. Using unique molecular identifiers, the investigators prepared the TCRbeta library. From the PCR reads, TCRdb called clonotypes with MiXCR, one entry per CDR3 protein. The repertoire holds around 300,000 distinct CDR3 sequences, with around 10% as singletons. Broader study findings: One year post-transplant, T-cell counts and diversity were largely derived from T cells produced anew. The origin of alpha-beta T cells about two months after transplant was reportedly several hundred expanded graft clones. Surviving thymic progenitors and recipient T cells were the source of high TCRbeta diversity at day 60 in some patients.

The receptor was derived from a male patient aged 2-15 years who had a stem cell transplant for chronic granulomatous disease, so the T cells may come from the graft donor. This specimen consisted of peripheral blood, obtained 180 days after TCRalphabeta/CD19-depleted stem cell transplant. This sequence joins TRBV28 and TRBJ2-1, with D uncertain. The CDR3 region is CASRLGSFYNEQFF. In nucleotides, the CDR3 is TGTGCCAGCAGGTTGGGCTCCTTCTACAATGAGCAGTTCTTC. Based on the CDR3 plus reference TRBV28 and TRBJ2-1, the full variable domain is DVKVTQSSRYLVKRTGEKVFLECVQDMDHENMFWYRQDPGLGLRLIYFSYDVKMKEKGDIPEGYSVSREKKERFSLILESASTNQTSMYLCASRLGSFYNEQFFGPGTRLTVL.